This is a list of T cell receptor beta chains from one sample in a study of cytomegalovirus exposure and HLA in healthy donors. Measured with immunoSEQ multiplex PCR; TCRdb has only the in-frame clones, and not every one. The table shows 110,000 to 150,000 clones, with roughly 70% occurring only once. The specimen was PBMCs. All receptors derive from a woman in her 40s in good health and CMV-seronegative. Each CDR3 is given with its conserved first and last residue. The order of the fields is CDR3 protein, CDR3 DNA, clone size, D gene, V gene, J gene. A D gene is named only where the DNA matches it firmly. Clone size is given for some rows only: seen once, a few or many times, or a class if the clone is expanded.

CASTKGGLIGELFF,TGTGCCAGTACCAAAGGGGGATTAATCGGGGAGCTGTTTTTT,.,.,TRBV19,TRBJ2-2
CASSSSPTANSNYGYTF,TGTGCCAGCAGTTCCAGCCCAACAGCAAACTCTAACTATGGCTACACCTTC,.,.,TRBV28,TRBJ1-2
CASSSTANYGYTF,TGTGCCAGCAGTTCTACAGCAAACTATGGCTACACCTTC,few,.,TRBV6-5,TRBJ1-2
CASSYDRGNTEAFF,TGTGCCAGCAGTTACGACAGGGGGAACACTGAAGCTTTCTTT,.,TRBD1,TRBV6-5,TRBJ1-1
CASSPRLARSDTQYF,TGTGCCAGCAGCCCCCGACTAGCCCGGTCAGATACGCAGTATTTT,.,TRBD2,TRBV13,TRBJ2-3
CASFPPAGGGDTEAFF,TGTGCCAGCTTTCCCCCCGCGGGCGGGGGGGACACTGAAGCTTTCTTT,.,.,TRBV28,TRBJ1-1
CASSSGDRGESEKLFF,TGTGCCAGCAGCTCGGGAGACAGGGGTGAGAGTGAAAAACTGTTTTTT,.,TRBD1,TRBV5-5,TRBJ1-4
CASSLGAGYEQFF,TGTGCCAGCAGCTTAGGCGCGGGGTATGAGCAGTTCTTC,.,.,TRBV7-9,TRBJ2-1
CASRVTGGSGDTQYF,TGTGCCAGCAGAGTGACAGGGGGCTCCGGAGATACGCAGTATTTT,.,TRBD1,TRBV5-5,TRBJ2-3
CASSQGQGYEQFF,TGTGCCAGTAGTCAGGGACAGGGTTATGAGCAGTTCTTC,.,TRBD1,TRBV19,TRBJ2-1
CASKWGGGGNTIYF,TGTGCCAGCAAATGGGGGGGCGGTGGAAACACCATATATTTT,.,.,TRBV6-5,TRBJ1-3
CASSPQRAEKLFF,TGTGCCAGCAGTCCGCAAAGAGCCGAAAAACTGTTTTTT,.,.,TRBV6-1,TRBJ1-4
CATSDPRQGAYGNTIYF,TGTGCCACCAGCGATCCGAGACAGGGGGCCTATGGAAACACCATATATTTT,.,TRBD1,TRBV15,TRBJ1-3